The clone carrying this T cell receptor (beta chain) was counted at least ten times. One end of the junction fails to match germline, which may point to a read error. CDR1 is MNHNS, CDR2 SASEGT, per germline. This CDR3 spans 15 amino acids. TCR beta CDR3 sequences were amplified from RNA transcripts. Initially, a first-round RT-PCR of the TCR CDR3 employed the HTBI primer set. In TCRdb, the multiplex PCR reads were re-called with MiXCR into one record per CDR3 protein. The table shows around 380,000 distinct CDR3 sequences, with 13% occurring only once. The record originates from a study of T cells in Graves' hyperthyroidism and ophthalmopathy.

The sequence came from a man younger than 45 with Graves' hyperthyroidism that later progressed to Graves' ophthalmopathy. The rearrangement joins TRBV6-1 to TRBJ2-3, with 10 bases fitting TRBD1. Sequenced input: blood. CDR3 in amino acids: CASSEGTGGTDTQYF. The CDR3 DNA reads TGCGCCAGCAGCGAGGGGACAGGGGGCACAGATACGCAGTATTTT.